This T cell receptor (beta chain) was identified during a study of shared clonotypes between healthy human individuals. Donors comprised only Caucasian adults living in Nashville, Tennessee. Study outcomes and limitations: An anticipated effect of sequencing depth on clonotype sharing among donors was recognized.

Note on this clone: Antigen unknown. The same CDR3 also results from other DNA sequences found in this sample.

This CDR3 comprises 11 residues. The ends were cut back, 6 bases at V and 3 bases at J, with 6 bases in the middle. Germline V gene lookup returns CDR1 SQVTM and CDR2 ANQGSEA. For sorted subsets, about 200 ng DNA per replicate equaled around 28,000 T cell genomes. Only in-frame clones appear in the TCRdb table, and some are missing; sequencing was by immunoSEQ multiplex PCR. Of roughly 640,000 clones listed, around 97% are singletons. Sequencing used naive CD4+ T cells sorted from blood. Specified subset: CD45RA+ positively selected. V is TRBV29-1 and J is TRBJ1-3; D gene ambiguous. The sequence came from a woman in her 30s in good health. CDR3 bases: TGCAGCGTCGAGGTTGGAAACACCATATATTTT. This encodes CSVEVGNTIYF.